The rows below give T cell receptor beta chains drawn from one sample of a study of shared clonotypes between healthy human individuals. Method: immunoSEQ multiplex PCR; TCRdb's copy keeps in-frame clones and lacks some. In the table there are roughly 550,000 clones, over 95% of which are singletons. The specimen was naive CD8+ T cells sorted from blood. The receptors stem from a woman in her twenties or thirties in good health. The CDR3 runs from the conserved cysteine through the conserved F or W. A D gene is named only where the DNA matches it firmly. Clone size is given for some rows only: seen once, a few or many times, or a class if the clone is expanded.

J gene: TRBJ2-1; V gene: TRBV29-1; D gene: TRBD1; clone size: NA; CDR3 DNA: TGCAGCGTTGAAGGGGAGCCGGGACAGGGGGCCAAACAGTTCTTC; CDR3 protein: CSVEGEPGQGAKQFF
J gene: TRBJ1-2; V gene: TRBV9; D gene: NA; clone size: few; CDR3 DNA: TGTGCCAGCAGCGTAGCGTCCAGGGGACCGTATGGCTACACCTTC; CDR3 protein: CASSVASRGPYGYTF
J gene: TRBJ2-1; V gene: TRBV7-9; D gene: TRBD1; clone size: NA; CDR3 DNA: TGTGCCAGCAGCTTACCGCAGGGGGAAGAAAATGAGCAGTTCTTC; CDR3 protein: CASSLPQGEENEQFF
J gene: TRBJ2-7; V gene: TRBV27; D gene: NA; clone size: NA; CDR3 DNA: TGTGCCAGCAGCCCATCCATTGGGGGAGTAATCTACGAGCAGTACTTC; CDR3 protein: CASSPSIGGVIYEQYF
J gene: TRBJ2-7; V gene: TRBV5-5; D gene: NA; clone size: NA; CDR3 DNA: TGTGCCAGCAGCCCCGGGACACCTATCTCCTACGAGCAGTACTTC; CDR3 protein: CASSPGTPISYEQYF
J gene: TRBJ2-7; V gene: TRBV6-5; D gene: NA; clone size: NA; CDR3 DNA: TGTGCCAGTCTCGGACCAGGCGACGAGCAGTACTTC; CDR3 protein: CASLGPGDEQYF
J gene: TRBJ2-7; V gene: TRBV11-2; D gene: NA; clone size: NA; CDR3 DNA: TGTGCCAGCTCTCGGCTAGGGGGGTCCTACGAGCAGTACTTC; CDR3 protein: CASSRLGGSYEQYF
J gene: TRBJ1-5; V gene: TRBV6-5; D gene: TRBD1; clone size: NA; CDR3 DNA: TGTGCCAGCAGTGGGACAGGGGTGAATCAGCCCCAGCATTTT; CDR3 protein: CASSGTGVNQPQHF
J gene: TRBJ2-5; V gene: TRBV28; D gene: NA; clone size: NA; CDR3 DNA: TGTGCCAGCAGTTTTCCGGGCCAGACCCAGTACTTC; CDR3 protein: CASSFPGQTQYF
J gene: TRBJ1-6; V gene: TRBV4-1; D gene: NA; clone size: NA; CDR3 DNA: TGCGCCAGCAGCCACGGACTTATTAATTCACCCCTCCACTTT; CDR3 protein: CASSHGLINSPLHF
J gene: TRBJ2-7; V gene: TRBV6-1; D gene: NA; clone size: once; CDR3 DNA: TGTGCCAGCAGGTTGGGCAGGGTAAAATCCTACGAGCAGTACTTC; CDR3 protein: CASRLGRVKSYEQYF
J gene: TRBJ2-7; V gene: TRBV13; D gene: NA; clone size: NA; CDR3 DNA: TGTGCCAGCAGCTTAGCTGGGGTCGAGCAGTACTTC; CDR3 protein: CASSLAGVEQYF
J gene: TRBJ2-7; V gene: TRBV9; D gene: NA; clone size: NA; CDR3 DNA: TGTGCCAGCTCTATGGAGGGTTACGAGCAGTACTTC; CDR3 protein: CASSMEGYEQYF
J gene: TRBJ2-7; V gene: TRBV13; D gene: NA; clone size: NA; CDR3 DNA: TGTGCCAGCAGCGTCGACTACGAGCAGTACTTC; CDR3 protein: CASSVDYEQYF
J gene: TRBJ1-1; V gene: TRBV12-5; D gene: NA; clone size: NA; CDR3 DNA: TGTGCTAGTGGTTTAGAAGGGAACACTGAAGCTTTCTTT; CDR3 protein: CASGLEGNTEAFF
J gene: TRBJ2-1; V gene: TRBV29-1; D gene: TRBD2; clone size: NA; CDR3 DNA: TGCAGCGTTGACGAACTGGGACTAGCGGGAGAGGATGAGCAGTTCTTC; CDR3 protein: CSVDELGLAGEDEQFF
J gene: TRBJ2-2; V gene: TRBV19; D gene: TRBD2; clone size: once; CDR3 DNA: TGTGCCAGTAGCGGAATACTAGCGGTTATTCGGGACACCGGGGAGCTGTTTTTT; CDR3 protein: CASSGILAVIRDTGELFF
J gene: TRBJ2-2; V gene: TRBV15; D gene: NA; clone size: NA; CDR3 DNA: TGTGCCACCAGCAGAGATCGGGCAATTACCGGGGAGCTGTTTTTT; CDR3 protein: CATSRDRAITGELFF
J gene: TRBJ1-5; V gene: TRBV6-6; D gene: NA; clone size: NA; CDR3 DNA: TGTGCCAGCAGCCCAGTCGGAGTATATAGCAATCAGCCCCAGCATTTT; CDR3 protein: CASSPVGVYSNQPQHF
J gene: TRBJ2-1; V gene: TRBV2; D gene: NA; clone size: NA; CDR3 DNA: TGTGCCAGCAGCTTTTCGGCCTACGGGGGCGCCAGTGAGCAGTTCTTC; CDR3 protein: CASSFSAYGGASEQFF
J gene: TRBJ2-3; V gene: TRBV27; D gene: TRBD2; clone size: NA; CDR3 DNA: TGTGCCAGCAGTTCGGGAACCCTAGCGGGAGGGGGAGATACGCAGTATTTT; CDR3 protein: CASSSGTLAGGGDTQYF
J gene: TRBJ2-7; V gene: TRBV7-8; D gene: NA; clone size: once; CDR3 DNA: TGTGCCAGCAGCGGCCGGGACGGCTACGAGCAGTACTTC; CDR3 protein: CASSGRDGYEQYF
J gene: TRBJ2-5; V gene: TRBV19; D gene: TRBD2; clone size: NA; CDR3 DNA: TGTGCCAGTAGTATCCTAGCGGGAGGTCGTGAGACCCAGTACTTC; CDR3 protein: CASSILAGGRETQYF
J gene: TRBJ2-2; V gene: TRBV5-6; D gene: TRBD1; clone size: NA; CDR3 DNA: TGTGCCAGCAGTTTGAGAAGGGGACAGGGGGCTTACACCGGGGAGCTGTTTTTT; CDR3 protein: CASSLRRGQGAYTGELFF
J gene: TRBJ2-7; V gene: TRBV4-1; D gene: TRBD2; clone size: NA; CDR3 DNA: TGCGCCAGCAGCCTAGGACTAGCGGGGGGCGAGCAGTACTTC; CDR3 protein: CASSLGLAGGEQYF
J gene: TRBJ2-1; V gene: TRBV27; D gene: NA; clone size: NA; CDR3 DNA: TGTGCCAGCAGGGAAGACACTTTAAGCTATGAGCAGTTCTTC; CDR3 protein: CASREDTLSYEQFF
J gene: TRBJ2-2; V gene: TRBV29-1; D gene: TRBD1; clone size: NA; CDR3 DNA: TGCAGCGTCTCTACAGGGGGCGTTATCACCGGGGAGCTGTTTTTT; CDR3 protein: CSVSTGGVITGELFF
J gene: TRBJ2-1; V gene: TRBV4-1; D gene: NA; clone size: NA; CDR3 DNA: TGCGCCAGCACCGTTTCCAGAGGGACCACCTACAATGAGCAGTTCTTC; CDR3 protein: CASTVSRGTTYNEQFF
J gene: TRBJ1-4; V gene: TRBV27; D gene: NA; clone size: NA; CDR3 DNA: TGTGCCAGCACCCAGTCGAATGGAGAAAAACTGTTTTTT; CDR3 protein: CASTQSNGEKLFF
J gene: TRBJ1-1; V gene: TRBV6-5; D gene: NA; clone size: NA; CDR3 DNA: TGTGCCAGCAGTTACCTGGCAGGTCCCACTGAAGCTTTCTTT; CDR3 protein: CASSYLAGPTEAFF
J gene: TRBJ2-4; V gene: TRBV5-6; D gene: NA; clone size: NA; CDR3 DNA: TGTGCCAGCAGCTTGGGGACAGACAAAAACATTCAGTACTTC; CDR3 protein: CASSLGTDKNIQYF
J gene: TRBJ2-7; V gene: TRBV2; D gene: NA; clone size: NA; CDR3 DNA: TGTGCCAGCAGTGTGGAACGGACAGCTAACTACGAGCAGTACTTC; CDR3 protein: CASSVERTANYEQYF
J gene: TRBJ1-1; V gene: TRBV28; D gene: NA; clone size: once; CDR3 DNA: TGTGCCAGCAGTTATGGGGATGGGTACACTGAAGCTTTCTTT; CDR3 protein: CASSYGDGYTEAFF
J gene: TRBJ2-5; V gene: TRBV13; D gene: NA; clone size: NA; CDR3 DNA: TGTGCCAGCAGCTTAGGGCCTTCTCTAGGGGAGACCCAGTACTTC; CDR3 protein: CASSLGPSLGETQYF
J gene: TRBJ2-3; V gene: TRBV13; D gene: NA; clone size: once; CDR3 DNA: TGTGCCAGCAGCCCCCGGGGTCCAGACACAGATACGCAGTATTTT; CDR3 protein: CASSPRGPDTDTQYF